This T cell receptor (beta chain) was retrieved from a study of cytomegalovirus exposure and HLA in healthy donors (dated by TCRdb to 2015 to 2018). General notes on the study: According to a later analysis, the approximately 130 validation repertoires were produced on the same platform as the 700 or so repertoires of the first cohort. Along with the roughly 610-subject first cohort, a separate validation cohort of around 120 different subjects was used. The study was designed to test whether signatures of past pathogen exposure could be identified by cataloging public T cell receptors. To predict cytomegalovirus infection status, the study brought together high-throughput TCR immunosequencing, statistical association of individual TCRs with disease status, and machine learning. Paper-wide results and their limitations: In both the original and validation cohorts, the classifier was reported to diagnose cytomegalovirus status with high specificity and sensitivity. The authors suggested that the approach could potentially be extended to other disease states and immunological phenotypes. Three of the identified cytomegalovirus-associated TCR beta chains were confirmed in vitro to be specific for cytomegalovirus antigens. Subsequent analysis determined that TCRs grouped into clusters in the first cohort also showed a tendency toward co-occurrence across the approximately 120 validation repertoires, and 94% of cluster scores exceeded 0. A total of around 150 TCR beta chains were listed by the study as associated with cytomegalovirus. A later analysis had no HLA typing for the validation cohort, so co-occurrence there was scored across all 110 or so repertoires. While some public TCRs were present in many individuals, most TCR sequences turned up only very rarely across donors.

The donors belonged to the validation cohort of around 110 subjects, which was separate from the roughly 670-subject first cohort. According to the germline V gene (reference sequence), CDR1 reads GTSNPN and CDR2 reads SVGIG. The CDR3 spans 13 residues, from the cysteine through the phenylalanine. The kept DNA is CDR3 alone, 39 bases in frame from the first base. Trimmed from V: 4 bases; trimmed from J: 1 base; junction bases lacking a gene match: 3. In the case of this clone: Its antigen is still unknown. Base qualities were left out, and no much larger clone turns up one base away.

Libraries were made using the immunoSEQ multiplex PCR assay. For the original study's pipeline: A statistical classification framework was built to diagnose cytomegalovirus status from the catalog of TCR beta chain sequences. Drawn from immuneACCESS, this table holds only the in-frame rearrangements with V and J called that TCRdb kept. Clones are partly lost; checked studies trace under half to an unresolved V gene and leave the rest unexplained. V and J calls and clone size follow that table, whereas D and trimming were derived from the DNA. In this sample the table shows 89,000 or so clones, 80% to 95% of which occur a single time. The top ten clonotypes cover 1.1% of the sample.

Specimen: PBMCs. This sequence was found in a woman in her twenties or thirties in good health and CMV-seropositive. This chain joins TRBV30 to TRBJ2-7; 8 central nucleotides agree with TRBD2. The CDR3 reads CAWTSGGSYEQYF. The nucleotide sequence reads TGTGCCTGGACCAGCGGGGGATCCTACGAGCAGTACTTC.